This TCR beta chain derives from a study of T-cell reconstitution after alpha-beta-depleted transplantation in children. CDR1 ENHRY and CDR2 SYGVKD come from the germline V gene. V dropped 3 bases and J dropped 2 bases, with 8 bases sitting between them. The length of the CDR3 is 13 residues. Preparation of the TCRbeta library was carried out with unique molecular identifiers. Each CDR3 protein gets one entry after TCRdb re-called the PCR reads with MiXCR. The sample yields around 370,000 distinct CDR3 sequences, under 13% seen once. There are a few counts of this clonotype. This chain connects TRBV10-3 to TRBJ2-7, with D perhaps TRBD1 (6 bases). The specimen comprised PBMCs from the stem cell graft donor, sampled from the stem cell graft. The receptor was derived from a human donor who donated a stem cell graft to a child with acute lymphoblastic leukemia. The CDR3 is CAISDPGAYEQYF. Written as DNA, the CDR3 is TGTGCCATCAGTGACCCAGGGGCCTACGAGCAGTACTTC.